The 15 T cell receptor beta chains in this list originate from one sample, sequenced in a study of T cell repertoires in cytomegalovirus infection. One entry per CDR3 protein, called by TCRdb with MiXCR from the reads. The sample yields some 700,000 distinct CDR3 sequences, 35% to 45% seen once. The sequenced sample was PBMCs. These receptors came from a human donor in good health (CMV status not recorded). Some clones in this sample may be carry-over from other donors' samples.

Comment on this clonotype: The CDR3 ends on some other residue instead of the conserved phenylalanine or tryptophan, so this is likely a read error. The rearrangement joins TRBV7-4 to TRBJ2-5; TRBD2 aligns across 13 bases. CDR3 length: 16 residues. CDR1 is SGHVT, CDR2 SQSDAQ, per germline. V shed 7 bases and J 1 base; nucleotides not matched to a gene: 6. For the CDR3, the DNA is TGTGCCAGCAACCCCGGGACTAGCGGGATCCAAGAGACCCAGTACTTA. Protein sequence: CASNPGTSGIQETQYL.

This clonotype was seen only once. The rearrangement joins TRBV19 to TRBJ1-3; D might be TRBD1 (6 bases). The length of the CDR3 is 14 residues. Trimming cost V 3 bases and J 4 bases, with 10 bases left between them. CDR1 and CDR2 (germline): LNHDA, SQIVND (reference sequence). Here the CDR3 DNA reads TGTGCCAGTAGTATCGGTGGGGGCGGAAACACCATATATTTT. Translation gives CASSIGGGGNTIYF.

This clonotype was picked up a small number of times. This chain uses TRBV6-1 with TRBJ1-6; TRBD1 is a possible D gene (6 bases). V lost 1 base, J lost 5 bases, and 9 bases lay in between. This CDR3 contains 15 residues. CDR1 is MNHNS and CDR2 is SASEGT in the germline V gene. In DNA form, the CDR3 reads TGTGCCAGCAGTGAAGGGGGGGGCGATAATTCACCCCTCCACTTT. This gives the protein CASSEGGGDNSPLHF.

The V gene is TRBV6-5, the J gene TRBJ1-3; D is undetermined. CDR1 and CDR2 (germline): MNHEY, SVGAGI. Trimming stripped 2 bases from V and 0 bases from J, with 8 bases between. CDR3 size: 15 residues. The CDR3 nucleotides read TGTGCCAGCAGTTACGGTATCCCCTCTGGAAACACCATATATTTT. Translating gives CASSYGIPSGNTIYF.

The chain combines TRBV4-1 with TRBJ2-7; D ambiguous. This CDR3 is 14 amino acids long. Per the germline V gene, CDR1 is MGHRA and CDR2 is YSYEKL. V lost 1 base to trimming and J lost 5 bases, with 12 bases between them. CDR3 loop: CASSQGVWMDEQYF. CDR3 sequence (DNA): TGCGCCAGCAGCCAAGGCGTGTGGATGGACGAGCAGTACTTC.

The gene calls are TRBV20-1 and TRBJ2-5; 8 nucleotides agree with TRBD2. This CDR3 spans 17 amino acids. Trimming cost V 0 bases and J 0 bases; bases outside gene matches: 9. CDR1 and CDR2 (germline): DFQATT, SNEGSKA (reference sequence). The CDR3 sequence: CSARDSRGGLYQETQYF. Here the CDR3 DNA reads TGCAGTGCTAGAGATAGCCGGGGGGGCCTGTACCAAGAGACCCAGTACTTC.

This clonotype was seen only a few times. The gene calls are TRBV28 and TRBJ2-3, with D unclear. V was pared by 4 bases and J by 5 bases, with 16 bases between. The CDR3 runs 15 residues. Germline CDR1 MDHEN, CDR2 SYDVKM. The CDR3, as DNA: TGTGCCAGCAGTTCCCCCGGGTTACGAGGAGATACGCAGTATTTT. Translated, it gives CASSSPGLRGDTQYF. The full variable domain, in which reference TRBV28 and TRBJ2-3 provide the parts outside the CDR3, is DVKVTQSSRYLVKRTGEKVFLECVQDMDHENMFWYRQDPGLGLRLIYFSYDVKMKEKGDIPEGYSVSREKKERFSLILESASTNQTSMYLCASSSPGLRGDTQYFGPGTRLTVL.

This clonotype was picked up a small number of times. The chain combines TRBV7-9 with TRBJ2-5; D is undetermined. Trimming cost V 5 bases and J 8 bases, with 9 bases left between them. The CDR3 is 11 residues long. The germline gives CDR1 SEHNR, CDR2 FQNEAQ (reference sequence). CDR3 loop: CASSPRITQYF. In DNA, the CDR3 is TGTGCCAGCAGCCCCCGGATTACCCAGTACTTC.

The chain combines TRBV7-2 with TRBJ1-6; 10 bases are shared with TRBD1. The CDR3 contains 14 residues. V lost 6 bases, J lost 5 bases, and 1 base stayed unmatched. Germline CDR1 reads SGHTA; CDR2 reads FQGNSA. CDR3 coding DNA: TGTGCCAGCAGAGGACAGGGGGATAATTCACCCCTCCACTTT. Translating it yields CASRGQGDNSPLHF.

This clonotype was picked up a small number of times. V and J are TRBV28 and TRBJ1-2; no definite D call. Germline V gene sequence: CDR1 MDHEN, CDR2 SYDVKM. V lost 4 bases and J lost 8, with 20 bases in between. The CDR3 spans 15 residues. The CDR3 sequence is CASSSPRSRLGGYTF. The CDR3, as DNA: TGTGCCAGCAGTTCCCCGAGGTCCCGGCTGGGCGGCTACACCTTC.

The gene calls are TRBV5-5 and TRBJ1-6; D remains unclear. Germline V CDR1 and CDR2: SGHKS, YYEKEE (reference sequence). CDR3 size: 14 residues. V was clipped by 2 bases and J by 16 bases, with 19 bases between them. The CDR3 is CASSFFVQAPTLHF. DNA of the CDR3: TGTGCCAGCAGCTTTTTTGTCCAGGCGCCTACACTCCACTTT.

The CDR3 DNA reads as TGTGCCAGCAGTGATATTAGCAATCAGCCCCAGCATTTT. Translation: CASSDISNQPQHF. The chain uses TRBV6-1 and TRBJ1-5; D call uncertain. V gave up 3 bases and J gave up 0 bases, with 3 bases separating them. Germline lookup yields CDR1 MNHNS and CDR2 SASEGT. This CDR3 spans 13 amino acids.

The chain links TRBV28 to TRBJ2-7, with 10 bases fitting TRBD2. The CDR3 totals 18 residues. CDR1 is MDHEN, CDR2 SYDVKM, per germline. With V trimmed by 7 bases and J by 4 bases, 19 bases remained unmatched. Written as DNA, the CDR3 is TGTGCCAGCAACGCCCCCAAACCCAGGACTAGCGGAGTTTACGAGCAGTACTTC. It specifies CASNAPKPRTSGVYEQYF.

The V gene is TRBV30, the J gene TRBJ1-1, with D hard to call. CDR3 length: 12 residues. Trimming left V 1 base short and J 1 base short, with 4 bases between. In germline, CDR1 is GTSNPN, CDR2 SVGIG (reference sequence). CDR3 bases: TGTGCCTGGAGTGGACAGAACACTGAAGCTTTCTTT. It is translated as CAWSGQNTEAFF.

This clonotype was detected a few times. The CDR3 here is CASSLVPRETGELFF. CDR3 DNA: TGTGCCAGCAGCTTGGTCCCGAGGGAGACCGGGGAGCTGTTTTTT. The chain joins TRBV5-4 to TRBJ2-2, with D perhaps TRBD2 (5 bases). Germline V gene data show CDR1 as SGHNT and CDR2 as YYREEE (reference sequence). The CDR3 sequence is 15 residues long. Trimming removed 0 bases from V and 5 bases from J, with 11 bases in between. The whole variable domain, remainder taken from reference TRBV5-4 and TRBJ2-2, is ETGVTQSPTHLIKTRGQQVTLRCSSQSGHNTVSWYQQALGQGPQFIFQYYREEENGRGNFPPRFSGLQFPNYSSELNVNALELDDSALYLCASSLVPRETGELFFGEGSRLTVL.